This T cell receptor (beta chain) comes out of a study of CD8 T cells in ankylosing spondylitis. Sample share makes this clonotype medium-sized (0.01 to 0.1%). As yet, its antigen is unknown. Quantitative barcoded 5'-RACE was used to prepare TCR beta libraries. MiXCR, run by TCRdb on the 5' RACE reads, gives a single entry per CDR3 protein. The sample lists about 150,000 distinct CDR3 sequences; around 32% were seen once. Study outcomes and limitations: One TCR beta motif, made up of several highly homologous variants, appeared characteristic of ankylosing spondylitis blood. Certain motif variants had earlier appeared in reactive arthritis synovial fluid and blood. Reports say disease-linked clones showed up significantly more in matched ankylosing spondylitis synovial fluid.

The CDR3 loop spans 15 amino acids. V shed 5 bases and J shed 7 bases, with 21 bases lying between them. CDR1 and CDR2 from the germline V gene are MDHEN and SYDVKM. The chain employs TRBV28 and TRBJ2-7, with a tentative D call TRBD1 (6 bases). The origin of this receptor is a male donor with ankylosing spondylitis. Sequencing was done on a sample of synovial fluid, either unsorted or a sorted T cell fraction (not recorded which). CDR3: CASSTPQGGKGEQYF. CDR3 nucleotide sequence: TGTGCCAGCAGTACCCCGCAAGGGGGTAAAGGGGAGCAGTACTTC.